This is a list of T cell receptor beta chains from one sample in a study of chemoradiotherapy in HPV16-positive cancers. Sequencing was performed with immunoSEQ multiplex PCR; in TCRdb, only in-frame clones are kept and a portion is missing. This sample has some 9,900 clones, with about 80% found just once. Sample: tumor tissue, taken from a patient who underwent chemoradiotherapy. Receptors were obtained from a human donor with HPV-associated anogenital cancer. Each CDR3 is given with its conserved first and last residue. D genes are given only for firm matches. The size entry is marked missing in some rows and otherwise reads once, few, many or a size class.

v_call: TRBV14; clone_size: -; d_call: -; j_call: TRBJ2-2; cdr3_aa: CASRNSRATGELFF; cdr3_nt: TGTGCCAGCAGGAACAGTAGAGCCACCGGGGAGCTGTTTTTT
v_call: TRBV19; clone_size: -; d_call: -; j_call: TRBJ1-2; cdr3_aa: CASSIEPGGYTF; cdr3_nt: TGTGCCAGTAGTATAGAGCCGGGTGGCTACACCTTC
v_call: TRBV6-5; clone_size: -; d_call: -; j_call: TRBJ1-6; cdr3_aa: CASSYLGNNSPLHF; cdr3_nt: TGTGCCAGCAGTTACCTGGGTAATAATTCACCCCTCCACTTT
v_call: TRBV18; clone_size: few; d_call: -; j_call: TRBJ1-4; cdr3_aa: CASSGSNNEKLFF; cdr3_nt: TGTGCCAGCTCAGGCTCTAACAATGAAAAACTGTTTTTT
v_call: TRBV7-2; clone_size: -; d_call: -; j_call: TRBJ2-5; cdr3_aa: CASSWDTLGEAQYF; cdr3_nt: TGTGCCAGCAGCTGGGACACACTCGGGGAGGCCCAGTACTTC
v_call: TRBV5-4; clone_size: -; d_call: -; j_call: TRBJ1-6; cdr3_aa: CASSQEPYYNSPLHF; cdr3_nt: TGTGCCAGCAGCCAAGAGCCGTACTATAATTCACCCCTCCACTTT
v_call: TRBV25-1; clone_size: -; d_call: -; j_call: TRBJ1-2; cdr3_aa: CASSESGGDGYGYTF; cdr3_nt: TGTGCCAGCAGTGAATCGGGAGGGGACGGCTATGGCTACACCTTC
v_call: TRBV4-1; clone_size: -; d_call: -; j_call: TRBJ2-3; cdr3_aa: CASSQEVWGTQYF; cdr3_nt: TGCGCCAGCAGCCAAGAGGTCTGGGGTACGCAGTATTTT
v_call: TRBV6-5; clone_size: -; d_call: -; j_call: TRBJ1-1; cdr3_aa: CASRRFGQMGTEAFF; cdr3_nt: TGTGCCAGCAGGAGGTTCGGGCAGATGGGCACTGAAGCTTTCTTT
v_call: TRBV13; clone_size: -; d_call: -; j_call: TRBJ2-1; cdr3_aa: CASHLRGFSSYNEQFF; cdr3_nt: TGTGCCAGCCACCTAAGGGGCTTCAGCTCCTACAATGAGCAGTTCTTC
v_call: TRBV19; clone_size: -; d_call: TRBD1; j_call: TRBJ1-4; cdr3_aa: CASSTTGQGGEKLFF; cdr3_nt: TGTGCCAGTAGTACGACGGGACAGGGAGGTGAAAAACTGTTTTTT
v_call: TRBV9; clone_size: -; d_call: -; j_call: TRBJ2-7; cdr3_aa: CASSVGGDDEQYF; cdr3_nt: TGTGCCAGCAGCGTAGGAGGGGATGATGAGCAGTACTTC
v_call: TRBV7-3; clone_size: -; d_call: -; j_call: TRBJ1-1; cdr3_aa: CASSQTGGGAEAFF; cdr3_nt: TGTGCCAGCAGCCAAACTGGGGGTGGGGCTGAAGCTTTCTTT
v_call: TRBV5-1; clone_size: -; d_call: -; j_call: TRBJ1-4; cdr3_aa: CASSSATLEKLFF; cdr3_nt: TGCGCCAGCAGCTCCGCCACCTTAGAAAAACTGTTTTTT
v_call: TRBV6-6; clone_size: -; d_call: -; j_call: TRBJ2-3; cdr3_aa: CASSYGKIGTDTQYF; cdr3_nt: TGTGCCAGCAGTTACGGGAAAATAGGGACAGATACGCAGTATTTT
v_call: TRBV7-8; clone_size: -; d_call: -; j_call: TRBJ2-5; cdr3_aa: CASSLDAQYF; cdr3_nt: TGTGCCAGCAGCTTGGACGCCCAGTACTTC
v_call: TRBV21-1; clone_size: few; d_call: -; j_call: TRBJ2-5; cdr3_aa: CASSTGGAGETQYF; cdr3_nt: TGTGCCAGCAGCACGGGAGGGGCCGGAGAGACCCAGTACTTC
v_call: TRBV5-6; clone_size: few; d_call: -; j_call: TRBJ1-4; cdr3_aa: CASSLAPLRREKLFF; cdr3_nt: TGTGCCAGCAGCTTGGCCCCACTCCGGAGGGAAAAACTGTTTTTT
v_call: TRBV7-2; clone_size: -; d_call: -; j_call: TRBJ2-5; cdr3_aa: CASSHAGFMGPQETQYF; cdr3_nt: TGTGCCAGCAGCCACGCCGGATTCATGGGCCCACAAGAGACCCAGTACTTC
v_call: TRBV2; clone_size: -; d_call: TRBD1; j_call: TRBJ1-2; cdr3_aa: CASNDRGGNYGYTF; cdr3_nt: TGTGCCAGCAATGACAGGGGAGGAAACTATGGCTACACCTTC
v_call: TRBV14; clone_size: -; d_call: -; j_call: TRBJ2-7; cdr3_aa: CASSQGTKSSYEQYF; cdr3_nt: TGTGCCAGCAGCCAAGGGACAAAGAGCTCCTACGAGCAGTACTTC
v_call: TRBV30; clone_size: -; d_call: -; j_call: TRBJ2-7; cdr3_aa: CAWSAGDWNYEQYF; cdr3_nt: TGTGCCTGGAGTGCGGGCGATTGGAACTACGAGCAGTACTTC
v_call: TRBV5-1; clone_size: few; d_call: -; j_call: TRBJ1-1; cdr3_aa: CASSLDPPGEAFF; cdr3_nt: TGCGCCAGCAGCCTGGACCCCCCGGGCGAAGCTTTCTTT
v_call: TRBV14; clone_size: few; d_call: TRBD2; j_call: TRBJ2-5; cdr3_aa: CASSQDLASGSQETQYF; cdr3_nt: TGTGCCAGCAGCCAAGATCTAGCTAGCGGATCACAAGAGACCCAGTACTTC
v_call: TRBV18; clone_size: -; d_call: -; j_call: TRBJ2-7; cdr3_aa: CASSRTEDYEQYF; cdr3_nt: TGTGCCAGCTCGCGGACCGAAGACTACGAGCAGTACTTC
v_call: TRBV28; clone_size: -; d_call: -; j_call: TRBJ1-4; cdr3_aa: CASRPATSLGREKLFF; cdr3_nt: TGTGCCAGCCGCCCCGCCACCTCATTGGGTCGGGAAAAACTGTTTTTT
v_call: TRBV6-6; clone_size: -; d_call: -; j_call: TRBJ2-3; cdr3_aa: CASSHGRDTQYF; cdr3_nt: TGTGCCAGCAGTCACGGACGAGATACGCAGTATTTT
v_call: TRBV9; clone_size: -; d_call: TRBD1; j_call: TRBJ2-7; cdr3_aa: CASSALGTGGAEQYF; cdr3_nt: TGTGCCAGCAGCGCCCTCGGGACAGGGGGCGCCGAGCAGTACTTC
v_call: TRBV10-3; clone_size: -; d_call: TRBD1; j_call: TRBJ1-1; cdr3_aa: CAISDLTGGDSSEAFF; cdr3_nt: TGTGCCATCAGTGATTTGACAGGGGGGGATAGTTCTGAAGCTTTCTTT
v_call: TRBV12-2; clone_size: -; d_call: -; j_call: TRBJ1-2; cdr3_aa: CASRNICGQGHGYTF; cdr3_nt: TGTGCAAGTCGCAACATTTGTGGACAGGGCCATGGCTACACCTTC
v_call: TRBV7-6; clone_size: -; d_call: -; j_call: TRBJ2-7; cdr3_aa: CASSLEQGNSYEQYF; cdr3_nt: TGTGCCAGCAGCTTAGAACAGGGCAACTCCTACGAGCAGTACTTC
v_call: TRBV4-1; clone_size: -; d_call: TRBD1; j_call: TRBJ1-5; cdr3_aa: CASSQEQGIRQPQHF; cdr3_nt: TGCGCCAGCAGCCAGGAACAGGGGATCAGGCAGCCCCAGCATTTT